A selection of T cell receptor beta chains follows, all from one sample in a study of T cells in localized non-small cell lung cancer. Profiling relied on immunoSEQ multiplex PCR, and the TCRdb table lists in-frame clones only, not all of them. There are some 37,000 clones in the sample; around 86% occur only once, and approximately 3.5% lies in the top ten. Sequences were derived from peripheral blood, sampled before any cancer treatment. The origin of the receptors is a man aged 18 to 50 with stage I lung adenocarcinoma. Both conserved end residues are part of each CDR3. The D gene is left open where the match is weak. Not every row has a clone size; where given, it reads once, few, many or a size class.

>.|TRBJ2-7|.|TRBV19
CASSAGPSYEQYF
TGTGCCAGTAGTGCGGGCCCCTCCTACGAGCAGTACTTC
>once|TRBJ2-1|TRBD2|TRBV7-2
CASNLAGGGNEQFF
TGTGCCAGCAACCTAGCGGGGGGAGGTAATGAGCAGTTCTTC
>.|TRBJ2-7|TRBD1|TRBV5-1
CASSLELRGRGREQYF
TGCGCCAGCAGCTTGGAATTGAGGGGGCGAGGTCGCGAGCAGTACTTC
>once|TRBJ2-7|TRBD1|TRBV19
CASSIKVGQGHEQYF
TGTGCCAGTAGTATCAAGGTCGGACAGGGCCACGAGCAGTACTTC
>.|TRBJ2-5|TRBD2|TRBV5-4
CASSLVGSGGEKETQYF
TGTGCCAGCAGCTTGGTGGGATCGGGAGGGGAAAAAGAGACCCAGTACTTC
>.|TRBJ2-1|TRBD2|TRBV2
CASSQLAGGGDEQFF
TGTGCCAGCAGTCAACTAGCGGGGGGCGGGGATGAGCAGTTCTTC
>.|TRBJ1-1|TRBD1|TRBV19
CASSMGDRMNTEAFF
TGTGCCAGTAGTATGGGGGACAGGATGAACACTGAAGCTTTCTTT
>.|TRBJ1-3|.|TRBV27
CASSLSGIPGNTIYF
TGTGCCAGCAGTTTAAGCGGGATTCCTGGAAACACCATATATTTT
>.|TRBJ2-1|TRBD2|TRBV4-2
CASSQAQRGGSEQFF
TGTGCCAGCAGCCAAGCCCAGCGGGGGGGGAGTGAGCAGTTCTTC
>few|TRBJ2-3|TRBD2|TRBV11-3
CASSLSMGSGGREDTQYF
TGTGCCAGCAGCTTATCGATGGGTAGCGGGGGCCGGGAGGATACGCAGTATTTT
>few|TRBJ2-4|.|TRBV6-7
CASSPRQALGADLF
TGTGCCAGCAGTCCTCGACAGGCCCTCGGAGCGGATCTCTTC
>few|TRBJ1-2|.|TRBV29-1
CSVESTIYGYTF
TGCAGCGTTGAAAGCACGATCTATGGCTACACCTTC
>.|TRBJ1-4|.|TRBV7-9
CASSLRRGTNEKLFF
TGTGCCAGCAGCTTAAGGAGGGGGACTAATGAAAAACTGTTTTTT
>.|TRBJ1-4|TRBD1|TRBV4-3
CASRSQGTANEKLFF
TGCGCCAGCAGGTCACAGGGGACGGCTAATGAAAAACTGTTTTTT
>.|TRBJ1-6|.|TRBV30
CAEGVPYNSPLHF
TGTGCCGAGGGAGTCCCCTATAATTCACCCCTCCACTTT
>.|TRBJ2-3|.|TRBV5-1
CASSLGLAIVRTDTQYF
TGCGCCAGCAGCTTGGGGCTAGCCATCGTCCGCACAGATACGCAGTATTTT
>.|TRBJ1-1|TRBD1|TRBV5-4
CASRSEGARGTEAFF
TGTGCCAGCAGGAGTGAGGGGGCACGGGGCACTGAAGCTTTCTTT
>.|TRBJ2-3|TRBD2|TRBV11-2
CASSSSGGTDTQYF
TGTGCCAGCAGCTCTAGCGGGGGCACAGATACGCAGTATTTT
>.|TRBJ1-1|TRBD1|TRBV27
CASNPRRGRGSSEAFF
TGTGCCAGCAACCCTCGAAGGGGGCGGGGGTCGAGTGAAGCTTTCTTT
>.|TRBJ1-2|.|TRBV5-6
CASSLSGMHGYTF
TGTGCCAGCAGCTTATCTGGGATGCATGGCTACACCTTC
>.|TRBJ1-2|TRBD1|TRBV28
CASSFSGTGGGGYTF
TGTGCCAGCAGTTTCTCCGGGACAGGGGGCGGTGGCTACACCTTC
>.|TRBJ2-7|.|TRBV18
CASSPSERPESSYEQYF
TGTGCCAGCTCACCCTCGGAGAGACCCGAGTCTTCCTACGAGCAGTACTTC
>.|TRBJ2-7|TRBD1|TRBV7-2
CASSYRGMSMEQYF
TGTGCCAGCAGCTACAGGGGGATGAGTATGGAGCAGTACTTC
>few|TRBJ1-2|.|TRBV7-8
CASSLGLNYGYTF
TGTGCCAGCAGCTTAGGCTTAAACTATGGCTACACCTTC
>.|TRBJ1-2|.|TRBV7-2
CASSFEQGVGGYTF
TGTGCCAGCAGCTTCGAACAAGGGGTAGGAGGCTACACCTTC
>.|TRBJ2-5|TRBD2|TRBV2
CASIPGLAGADPPETQYF
TGTGCCAGCATCCCGGGACTAGCGGGGGCCGATCCCCCGGAGACCCAGTACTTC
>.|TRBJ2-3|.|TRBV7-2
CASSQSGRPDTQYF
TGTGCCAGCAGCCAAAGCGGGCGCCCAGATACGCAGTATTTT
>.|TRBJ2-3|TRBD2|TRBV15
CATSRDVLARADTQYF
TGTGCCACCAGCAGAGATGTACTAGCGCGGGCAGATACGCAGTATTTT
>.|TRBJ2-1|TRBD2|TRBV7-9
CASSLGAGGRTPYNEQFF
TGTGCCAGCAGCTTAGGAGCGGGGGGCCGGACCCCGTACAATGAGCAGTTCTTC
>.|TRBJ1-1|.|TRBV6-5
CASSSTTKAEAFF
TGTGCCAGCAGTTCGACCACTAAGGCTGAAGCTTTCTTT
>.|TRBJ2-7|TRBD1|TRBV7-2
CASSPISRDRGSAYEQYF
TGTGCCAGCAGCCCAATATCCCGGGACAGGGGCTCTGCCTACGAGCAGTACTTC
>.|TRBJ1-1|TRBD1|TRBV19
CASMGQGNMNTEAFF
TGTGCCAGTATGGGACAGGGGAACATGAACACTGAAGCTTTCTTT
>.|TRBJ1-1|.|TRBV2
CASSEMVVGNTEAFF
TGTGCCAGCAGTGAAATGGTAGTGGGGAACACTGAAGCTTTCTTT
>.|TRBJ2-2|.|TRBV4-1
CASSQDITERGFLFF
TGCGCCAGCAGCCAAGATATAACAGAGAGGGGGTTCCTGTTTTTT
>.|TRBJ2-3|TRBD1|TRBV30
CAWSDTGVDTQYF
TGTGCCTGGAGCGACACAGGGGTAGATACGCAGTATTTT
>.|TRBJ1-5|TRBD1|TRBV27
CASSRQGSLGNQPQHF
TGTGCCAGCAGCCGACAGGGGAGTTTGGGCAATCAGCCCCAGCATTTT
>.|TRBJ1-5|.|TRBV5-6
CASSLAGGGQPQHF
TGTGCCAGCAGCTTGGCCGGCGGCGGTCAGCCCCAGCATTTT
>.|TRBJ1-2|TRBD1|TRBV7-2
CASSSTGDYGYTF
TGTGCCAGCAGTTCCACAGGGGACTATGGCTACACCTTC
>.|TRBJ2-5|TRBD2|TRBV5-4
CASSPRLAGYQETQYF
TGTGCCAGCAGTCCCCGACTAGCGGGGTACCAAGAGACCCAGTACTTC
>few|TRBJ2-2|TRBD1|TRBV2
CASSEEVMGQTNTGELFF
TGTGCCAGCAGTGAAGAGGTGATGGGACAGACGAACACCGGGGAGCTGTTTTTT
>.|TRBJ2-1|TRBD2|TRBV10-3
CAIRPSGGLNNEQFF
TGTGCCATCAGACCAAGCGGGGGGCTAAACAATGAGCAGTTCTTC
>.|TRBJ2-2|TRBD2|TRBV2
CASKVPSGGARSNTGELFF
TGTGCCAGCAAAGTTCCTAGCGGGGGGGCGAGATCGAACACCGGGGAGCTGTTTTTT
>.|TRBJ1-1|.|TRBV30
CAWSASTEAFF
TGTGCCTGGAGTGCAAGTACTGAAGCTTTCTTT
>few|TRBJ2-5|.|TRBV7-2
CASSLPEETQYF
TGTGCCAGCAGCTTACCGGAGGAGACCCAGTACTTC
>.|TRBJ2-7|.|TRBV7-2
CASSISGEQYF
TGTGCCAGCAGCATCAGCGGCGAGCAGTACTTC
>.|TRBJ2-1|TRBD1|TRBV14
CASSLLWGQGAHEQFF
TGTGCCAGCAGCCTACTTTGGGGACAGGGGGCTCATGAGCAGTTCTTC
>.|TRBJ2-1|.|TRBV5-4
CASSFDSSSYNEQFF
TGTGCCAGCAGCTTCGATTCGAGCTCCTACAATGAGCAGTTCTTC
>.|TRBJ2-5|.|TRBV11-2
CASSFGYQETQYF
TGTGCCAGCAGCTTCGGGTACCAAGAGACCCAGTACTTC
>once|TRBJ1-2|TRBD1|TRBV4-1
CASSQAPGTGKYGYTF
TGCGCCAGCAGCCAAGCTCCCGGGACAGGGAAGTATGGCTACACCTTC
>.|TRBJ1-1|.|TRBV7-2
CASSLGGGLNTEAFF
TGTGCCAGCAGCTTAGGTGGGGGTTTGAACACTGAAGCTTTCTTT
>.|TRBJ1-5|.|TRBV7-8
CASSLAYSEGQPQHF
TGTGCCAGCAGCTTAGCTTACTCCGAAGGTCAGCCCCAGCATTTT
>.|TRBJ2-3|.|TRBV9
CASSGPPWSRAEDTQYF
TGTGCCAGCAGCGGACCTCCTTGGTCCCGGGCGGAAGATACGCAGTATTTT
>.|TRBJ1-1|.|TRBV6-4
CASSPEGGRTEAFF
TGTGCCAGCAGCCCTGAAGGGGGAAGGACTGAAGCTTTCTTT
>.|TRBJ2-2|.|TRBV2
CASSATRGTGELFF
TGTGCCAGCAGCGCTACACGGGGTACCGGGGAGCTGTTTTTT